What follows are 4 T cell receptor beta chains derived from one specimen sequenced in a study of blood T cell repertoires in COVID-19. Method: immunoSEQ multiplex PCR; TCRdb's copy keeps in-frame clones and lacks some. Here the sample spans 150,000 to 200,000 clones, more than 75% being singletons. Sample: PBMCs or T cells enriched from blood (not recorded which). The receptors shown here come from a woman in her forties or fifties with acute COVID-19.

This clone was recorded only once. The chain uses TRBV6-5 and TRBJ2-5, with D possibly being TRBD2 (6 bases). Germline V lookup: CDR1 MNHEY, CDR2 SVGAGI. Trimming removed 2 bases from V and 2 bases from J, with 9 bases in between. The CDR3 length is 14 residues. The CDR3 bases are TGTGCCAGCAGTTACGGGACTCTGCAAGAGACCCAGTACTTC. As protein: CASSYGTLQETQYF.

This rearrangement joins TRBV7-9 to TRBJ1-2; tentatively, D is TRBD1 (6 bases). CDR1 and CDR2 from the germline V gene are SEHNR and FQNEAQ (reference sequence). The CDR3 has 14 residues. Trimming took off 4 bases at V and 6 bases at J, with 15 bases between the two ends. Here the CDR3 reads CASSSHRVGHGYTF. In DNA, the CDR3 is TGTGCCAGCAGCTCCCACAGGGTCGGGCATGGCTACACCTTC.

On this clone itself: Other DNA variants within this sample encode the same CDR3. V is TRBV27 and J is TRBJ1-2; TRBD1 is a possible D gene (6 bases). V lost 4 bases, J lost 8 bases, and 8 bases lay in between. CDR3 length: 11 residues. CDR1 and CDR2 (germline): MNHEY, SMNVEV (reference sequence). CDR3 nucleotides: TGTGCCAGCAGTTCAGGGGTGGGCTACACCTTC. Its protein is CASSSGVGYTF.

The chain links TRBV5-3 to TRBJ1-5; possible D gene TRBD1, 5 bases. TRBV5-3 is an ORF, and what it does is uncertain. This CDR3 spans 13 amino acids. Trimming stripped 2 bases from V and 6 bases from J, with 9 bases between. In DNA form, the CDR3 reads TGTGCCAGAAGCTTTATGGGGGGTCAGCCCCAGCATTTT. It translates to CARSFMGGQPQHF.